This TCR beta chain comes out of a study of T cells expressing NK-cell markers. Study context: The study drew TCR beta repertoires from sorted CD3+CD56+NKG2C+, CD3+CD56+NKG2C- and CD3+CD56-NKG2C+ T cells. General study points: Nothing established the HCMV specificity of expanded NKG2C+ T cell clones.

As regards this clonotype: What it binds is unknown.

The CDR3 has 15 amino acids. CDR1 is KGHDR, CDR2 SFDVKD, per germline. 5'RACE template switching built TCR beta cDNA with unique molecular identifiers. TCRdb reprocessed the 5' RACE reads, with one entry per CDR3 protein and no DNA. The sample table includes some 440,000 distinct CDR3 sequences. Specimen: blood T cells: a sorted CD56 or NKG2C T cell subset, CD4+ or CD8+ T cells, or bulk PBMC T cells (not recorded which). This TCR came from a woman between 50 and 59 years old in good health. V is TRBV24-1 and J is TRBJ1-5; TCRdb outputs TRBD1, but without DNA this stays unchecked. CDR3 loop: CATSAPDGGGQPQHF.